This entry lists 16 T cell receptor beta chains sequenced from one sample in a study of blood T cell repertoires in COVID-19. Assay used: immunoSEQ multiplex PCR; TCRdb lists only in-frame clones, some missing. The table records 230,000 or so clones, 80% to 90% of them present only once. Sequencing used PBMCs or T cells enriched from blood (not recorded which). The receptors stem from a woman between 45 and 60 years old who had been exposed to COVID-19.

The V and J genes are TRBV28 and TRBJ1-1, with D perhaps matching TRBD1 (6 bases). This CDR3 region has 12 residues. V shed 6 bases and J shed 8 bases, with 13 bases lying between them. Germline CDR1 MDHEN, CDR2 SYDVKM. CDR3 in amino acids: CASSLYREEAFF. Written as DNA, the CDR3 is TGTGCCAGCAGCCTCTACAGGGAAGAAGCTTTCTTT.

V is TRBV27 and J is TRBJ2-2; tentative D call: TRBD1 (6 bases). The V gene lost 5 bases and the J gene lost 4 bases, with 23 bases spanning the gap. The CDR3 consists of 18 residues. Germline CDR1 and CDR2: MNHEY and SMNVEV (reference sequence). Here the CDR3 DNA reads TGTGCCAGCAGTCTAATACGCCTCACAGGGCGCGTCACCGGGGAGCTGTTTTTT. Residues: CASSLIRLTGRVTGELFF.

This chain joins TRBV9 and TRBJ2-3, with no clear D. In germline, CDR1 is SGDLS, CDR2 YYNGEE. The length of the CDR3 is 13 residues. V lost 0 bases to trimming and J lost 5 bases, with 7 bases between them. The CDR3 DNA follows: TGTGCCAGCAGCGTAGCGTGGCTAGATACGCAGTATTTT. Translating gives CASSVAWLDTQYF.

This sequence joins TRBV2 and TRBJ1-2; the D is unclear. The germline CDR1 and CDR2 sequences are SNHLY and FYNNEI. This CDR3 contains 16 residues. V was trimmed by 5 bases and J by 1 base, leaving 17 bases between them. The CDR3 coding sequence is TGTGCCAGCAGTCTCCTGAGGCGCTCGGGTAACTATGGCTACACCTTC. This codes for CASSLLRRSGNYGYTF.

The chain uses TRBV5-1 and TRBJ2-5; TRBD1 matches 7 bases. From germline, CDR1 is SGHRS and CDR2 YFSETQ. The V segment lost 4 bases and the J segment 1 base; nucleotides outside the gene matches: 4. The CDR3 loop spans 14 amino acids. In DNA form, the CDR3 reads TGCGCCAGCAGCCCTAACAGGGGCCAAGAGACCCAGTACTTC. Encoded protein: CASSPNRGQETQYF.

This clone appeared a few times. The chain links TRBV5-6 to TRBJ2-2, with D possibly matching TRBD1 (5 bases). V was cut by 1 base and J by 1 base, with 14 bases left in between. Germline CDR1 SGHDT, CDR2 YYEEEE. The CDR3 runs 17 residues. For the CDR3, the DNA is TGTGCCAGCAGCTTGTTTTCGCTACAGGTGAACACCGGGGAGCTGTTTTTT. Protein sequence: CASSLFSLQVNTGELFF.

The rearrangement links TRBV10-3 to TRBJ2-6; maybe TRBD1 (6 bases). The ends were cut back, 11 bases at V and 0 bases at J, with 14 bases in the middle. The CDR3 runs to 15 residues. CDR1 and CDR2 (germline): ENHRY, SYGVKD. The CDR3 DNA sequence: TGTGCCTGCCGGGACACCTACTCTGGGGCCAACGTCCTGACTTTC. It yields the protein CACRDTYSGANVLTF.

This clone turned up a few times. V usage is TRBV5-1 and J usage is TRBJ2-1; 7 positions agree with TRBD1. V was clipped by 0 bases and J by 7 bases; unmatched bases: 10. The CDR3 sequence is 16 residues long. Germline V gene sequence: CDR1 SGHRS, CDR2 YFSETQ. This CDR3 is CASSLDPGTAKNEQFF. The CDR3 DNA reads as TGCGCCAGCAGCTTGGATCCCGGGACAGCTAAGAATGAGCAGTTCTTC.

Comment on this clone: The germline gene is not matched at one end of the junction; a read error may be the cause. The chain carries TRBV14 and TRBJ2-5, with D maybe TRBD1 (6 bases). Germline V gene data show CDR1 as SGHDN and CDR2 as FVKESK. The CDR3 loop spans 13 amino acids. In DNA, the CDR3 is TGTGCCAGCAGCCAAACGCAGGGGACCCACAAAAACTTC. Translated, it gives CASSQTQGTHKNF.

This chain connects TRBV27 to TRBJ1-5, with a tentative D call TRBD1 (6 bases). Germline assignment: CDR1 MNHEY and CDR2 SMNVEV (reference sequence). The germline V and J ends were trimmed by 0 bases and 0 bases, with 15 bases remaining between them. There are 18 residues in the CDR3. This CDR3 is CASSLSSGRGYSNQPQHF. The CDR3 DNA reads TGTGCCAGCAGTTTATCATCCGGCAGGGGCTATAGCAATCAGCCCCAGCATTTT.

As DNA, the CDR3 is TGCGCCAGCAGCTTGGGTCAGGGGAACTCTGGAAACACCATATATTTT. This encodes CASSLGQGNSGNTIYF. V gene TRBV5-1 combines with J gene TRBJ1-3; TRBD1 might be the D (6 bases). The V end was cut by 0 bases, the J end by 0 bases, with 10 bases between. Germline V gene sequence: CDR1 SGHRS, CDR2 YFSETQ. The CDR3 runs to 16 residues. Filled out from reference TRBV5-1 and TRBJ1-3, the complete variable domain reads KAGVTQTPRYLIKTRGQQVTLSCSPISGHRSVSWYQQTPGQGLQFLFEYFSETQRNKGNFPGRFSGRQFSNSRSEMNVSTLELGDSALYLCASSLGQGNSGNTIYFGEGSWLTVV.

This rearrangement joins TRBV4-3 to TRBJ2-1, with 8 bases aligning to TRBD1. The germline V gene encodes CDR1 LGHNA and CDR2 YSLEER. The CDR3 totals 15 residues. V was clipped by 1 base and J by 7 bases; unmatched bases: 6. CDR3 in amino acids: CASSQAGTGWNEQFF. CDR3 nucleotide sequence: TGCGCCAGCAGCCAAGCCGGGACAGGCTGGAATGAGCAGTTCTTC.

J is TRBJ2-6 and V is TRBV19; TRBD1 is a possible D gene (6 bases). The CDR3 extends over 16 amino acids. V lost 3 bases and J lost 2, with 11 bases in between. Germline V CDR1 and CDR2: LNHDA, SQIVND (reference sequence). Here the CDR3 reads CASSIPQGPGANVLTF. CDR3 DNA sequence: TGTGCCAGTAGTATCCCCCAGGGGCCTGGGGCCAACGTCCTGACTTTC.

The chain has TRBV6-5 and TRBJ2-3, with a weak D call TRBD1 (6 bases). V shed 4 bases and J shed 2 bases, with 13 bases lying between them. There are 15 residues in the CDR3. From germline, CDR1 is MNHEY and CDR2 SVGAGI. CDR3 in amino acids: CASSLQGYPTDTQYF. DNA of the CDR3: TGTGCCAGCAGTTTACAGGGTTATCCCACAGATACGCAGTATTTT.

This rearrangement joins TRBV10-3 to TRBJ1-1; D might be TRBD1 (5 bases). This CDR3 has 12 amino acids. Trimming pared 10 bases from V and 6 bases from J, leaving 15 bases between. The germline V gene has CDR1 ENHRY and CDR2 SYGVKD. This CDR3 reads CATLGGSSEAFF. The DNA of the CDR3 is TGTGCCACCCTGGGGGGGTCCTCTGAAGCTTTCTTT.

This chain links TRBV7-2 with TRBJ2-5, with TRBD2 matching over 8 bases. V shed 5 bases and J 7 bases; nucleotides not matched to a gene: 6. CDR1 SGHTA and CDR2 FQGNSA come from the germline V gene. The CDR3 is made up of 13 amino acids. The CDR3 protein is CASSPPGLGTQYF. In nucleotides, the CDR3 is TGTGCCAGCAGCCCCCCGGGACTAGGGACCCAGTACTTC.